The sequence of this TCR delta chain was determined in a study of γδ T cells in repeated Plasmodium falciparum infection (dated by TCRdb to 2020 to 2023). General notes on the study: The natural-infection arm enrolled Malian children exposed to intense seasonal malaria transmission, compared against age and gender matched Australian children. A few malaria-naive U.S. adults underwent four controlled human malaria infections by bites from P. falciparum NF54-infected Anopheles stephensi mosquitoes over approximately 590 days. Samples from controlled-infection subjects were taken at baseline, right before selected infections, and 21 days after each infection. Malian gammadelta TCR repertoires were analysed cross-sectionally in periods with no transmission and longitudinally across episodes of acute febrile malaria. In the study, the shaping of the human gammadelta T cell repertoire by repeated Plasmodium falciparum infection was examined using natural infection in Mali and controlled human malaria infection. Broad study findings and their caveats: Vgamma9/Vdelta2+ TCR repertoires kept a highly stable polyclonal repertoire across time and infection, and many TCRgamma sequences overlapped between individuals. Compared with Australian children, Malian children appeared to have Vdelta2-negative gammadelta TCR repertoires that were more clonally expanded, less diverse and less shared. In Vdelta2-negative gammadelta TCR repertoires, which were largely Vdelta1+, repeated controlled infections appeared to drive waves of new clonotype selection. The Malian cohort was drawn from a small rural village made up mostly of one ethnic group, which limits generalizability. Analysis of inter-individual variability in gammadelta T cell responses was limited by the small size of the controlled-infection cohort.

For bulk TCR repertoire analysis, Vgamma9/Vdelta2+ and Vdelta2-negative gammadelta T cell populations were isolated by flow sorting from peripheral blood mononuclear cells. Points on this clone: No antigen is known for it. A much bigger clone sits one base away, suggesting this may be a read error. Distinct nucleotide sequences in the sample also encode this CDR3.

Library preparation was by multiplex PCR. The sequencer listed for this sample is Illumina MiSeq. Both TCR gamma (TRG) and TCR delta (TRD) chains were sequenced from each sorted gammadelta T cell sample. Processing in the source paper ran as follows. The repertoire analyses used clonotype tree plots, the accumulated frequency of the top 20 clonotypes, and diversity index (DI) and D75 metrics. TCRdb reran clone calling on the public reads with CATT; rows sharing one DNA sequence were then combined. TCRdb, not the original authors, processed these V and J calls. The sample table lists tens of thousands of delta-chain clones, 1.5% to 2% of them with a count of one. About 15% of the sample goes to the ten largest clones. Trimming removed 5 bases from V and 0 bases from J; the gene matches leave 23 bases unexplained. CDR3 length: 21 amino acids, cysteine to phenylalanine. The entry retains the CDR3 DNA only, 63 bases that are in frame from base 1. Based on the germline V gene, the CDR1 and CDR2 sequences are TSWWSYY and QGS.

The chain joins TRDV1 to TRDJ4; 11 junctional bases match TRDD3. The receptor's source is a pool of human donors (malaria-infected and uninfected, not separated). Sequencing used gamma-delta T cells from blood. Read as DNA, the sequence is TGTGCTCTTGGGAACAAGGCCTTCCTGCGAGACTGGGGGATATTCTCCAGACCCCTGATCTTT. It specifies CALGNKAFLRDWGIFSRPLIF.